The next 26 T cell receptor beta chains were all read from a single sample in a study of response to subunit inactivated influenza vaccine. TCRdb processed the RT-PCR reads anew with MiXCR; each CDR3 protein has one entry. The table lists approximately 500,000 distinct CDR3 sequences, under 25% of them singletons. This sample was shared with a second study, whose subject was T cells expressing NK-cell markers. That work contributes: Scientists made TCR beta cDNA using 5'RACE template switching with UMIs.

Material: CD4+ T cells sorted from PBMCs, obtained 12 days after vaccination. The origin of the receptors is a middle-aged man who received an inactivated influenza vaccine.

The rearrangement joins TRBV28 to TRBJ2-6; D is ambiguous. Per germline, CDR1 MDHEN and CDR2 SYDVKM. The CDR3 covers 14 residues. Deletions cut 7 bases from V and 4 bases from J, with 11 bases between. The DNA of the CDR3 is TGTGCCAGCACCCCCTATACGGGGGCCAACGTCCTGACTTTC. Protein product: CASTPYTGANVLTF.

CDR3 loop: CATSDSGAYEQYF. CDR3 bases: TGTGCCACTTCCGATTCGGGGGCCTACGAGCAGTACTTC. The rearrangement uses TRBV28 and TRBJ2-7; D is possibly TRBD2 (6 bases). The V gene lost 10 bases and the J gene lost 2 bases, with 15 bases spanning the gap. The CDR3 spans 13 residues. Germline CDR1 reads MDHEN; CDR2 reads SYDVKM.

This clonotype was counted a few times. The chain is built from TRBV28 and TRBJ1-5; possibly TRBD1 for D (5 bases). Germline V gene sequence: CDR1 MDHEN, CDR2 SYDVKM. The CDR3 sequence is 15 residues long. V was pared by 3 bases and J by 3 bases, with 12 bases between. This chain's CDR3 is CASSLGDRPNQPQHF. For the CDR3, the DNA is TGTGCCAGCAGTTTGGGGGACCGCCCCAATCAGCCCCAGCATTTT.

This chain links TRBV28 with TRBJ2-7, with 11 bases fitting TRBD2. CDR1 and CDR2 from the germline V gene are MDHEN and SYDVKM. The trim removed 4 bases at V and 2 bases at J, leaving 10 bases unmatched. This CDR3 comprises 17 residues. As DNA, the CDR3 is TGTGCCAGCAGTTCACGAATGCTAGCGGGAGGAACCTACGAGCAGTACTTC. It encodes CASSSRMLAGGTYEQYF.

This CDR3 reads CASSQARAGGMTKAFF. The CDR3 DNA reads as TGTGCCAGCAGCCAAGCCAGAGCCGGGGGGATGACTAAAGCTTTCTTT. This sequence joins TRBV3-1 and TRBJ1-1, with D maybe TRBD1 (5 bases). Trimming removed 1 base at V and 9 bases at J, with 21 bases between. CDR1 and CDR2 from the germline V gene are LGHDT and YNNKEL (reference sequence). The CDR3 is made up of 16 amino acids.

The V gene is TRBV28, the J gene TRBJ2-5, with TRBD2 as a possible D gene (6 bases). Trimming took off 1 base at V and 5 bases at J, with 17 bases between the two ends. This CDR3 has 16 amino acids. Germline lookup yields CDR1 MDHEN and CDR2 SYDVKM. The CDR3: CASSLFEEGPGETQYF. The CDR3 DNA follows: TGTGCCAGCAGTTTATTTGAGGAGGGACCGGGGGAGACCCAGTACTTC.

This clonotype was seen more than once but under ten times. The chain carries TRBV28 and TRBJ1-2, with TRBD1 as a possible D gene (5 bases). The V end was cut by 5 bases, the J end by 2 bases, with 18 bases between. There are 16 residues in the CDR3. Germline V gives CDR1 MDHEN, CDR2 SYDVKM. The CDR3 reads CASSGAGTGTNYGYTF. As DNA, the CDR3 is TGTGCCAGCAGTGGGGCCGGGACGGGAACCAACTATGGCTACACCTTC.

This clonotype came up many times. The CDR3 DNA sequence: TGTGCCAGTTCAGCGGGGGGTCCCTTCCAAGAGACCCAGTACTTC. Residues: CASSAGGPFQETQYF. The V gene is TRBV12-3 or TRBV12-4, the J gene TRBJ2-5; 9 nucleotides align to TRBD2. This CDR3 region has 15 residues. The J segment lost 1 base and the V segment lost 9 bases, leaving 9 bases of the junction unmatched.

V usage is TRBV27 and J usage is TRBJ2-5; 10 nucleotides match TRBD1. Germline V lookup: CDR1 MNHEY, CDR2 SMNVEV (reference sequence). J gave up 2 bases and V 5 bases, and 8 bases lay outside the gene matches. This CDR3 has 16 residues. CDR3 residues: CASSRRQGAKQETQYF. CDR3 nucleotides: TGTGCCAGCAGTCGGCGACAGGGGGCAAAACAAGAGACCCAGTACTTC.

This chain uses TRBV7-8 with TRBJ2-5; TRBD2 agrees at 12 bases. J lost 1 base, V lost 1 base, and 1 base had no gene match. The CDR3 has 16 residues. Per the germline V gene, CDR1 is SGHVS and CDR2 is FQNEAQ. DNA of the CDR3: TGTGCCAGCAGCTTAGGACTAGCGGGGGTCCAAGAGACCCAGTACTTC. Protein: CASSLGLAGVQETQYF.

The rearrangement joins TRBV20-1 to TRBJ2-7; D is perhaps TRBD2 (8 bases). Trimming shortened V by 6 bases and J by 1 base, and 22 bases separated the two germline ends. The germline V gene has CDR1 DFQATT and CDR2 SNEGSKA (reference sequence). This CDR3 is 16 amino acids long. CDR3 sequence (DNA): TGCAGTGCCGCAGGGGGACTAGGTCGGGGTTCCTACGAGCAGTACTTC. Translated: CSAAGGLGRGSYEQYF.

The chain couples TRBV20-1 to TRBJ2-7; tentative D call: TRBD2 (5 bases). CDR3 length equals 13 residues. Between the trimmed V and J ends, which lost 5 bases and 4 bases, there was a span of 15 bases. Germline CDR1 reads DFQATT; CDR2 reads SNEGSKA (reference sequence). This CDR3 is CSAGSPGFYEQYF. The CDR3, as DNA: TGCAGTGCTGGTAGCCCGGGATTTTACGAGCAGTACTTC.

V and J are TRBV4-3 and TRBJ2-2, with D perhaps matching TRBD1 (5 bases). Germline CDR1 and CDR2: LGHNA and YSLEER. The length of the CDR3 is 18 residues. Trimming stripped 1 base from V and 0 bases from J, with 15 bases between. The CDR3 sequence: CASSQARSGQPNTGELFF. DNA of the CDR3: TGCGCCAGCAGCCAAGCTCGATCCGGACAACCGAACACCGGGGAGCTGTTTTTT.

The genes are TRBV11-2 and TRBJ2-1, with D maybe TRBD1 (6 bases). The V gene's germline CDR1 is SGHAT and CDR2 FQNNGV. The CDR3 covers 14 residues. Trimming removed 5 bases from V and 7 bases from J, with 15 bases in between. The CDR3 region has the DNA TGTGCCAGCAGCACAGGGAGTCGTTGGAATGAGCAGTTCTTC. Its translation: CASSTGSRWNEQFF.

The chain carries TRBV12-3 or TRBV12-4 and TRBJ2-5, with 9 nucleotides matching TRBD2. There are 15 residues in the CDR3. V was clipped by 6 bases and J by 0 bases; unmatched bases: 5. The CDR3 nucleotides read TGTGCCAGCAGGTCTAGCGGGGCGTACCAAGAGACCCAGTACTTC. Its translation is CASRSSGAYQETQYF.

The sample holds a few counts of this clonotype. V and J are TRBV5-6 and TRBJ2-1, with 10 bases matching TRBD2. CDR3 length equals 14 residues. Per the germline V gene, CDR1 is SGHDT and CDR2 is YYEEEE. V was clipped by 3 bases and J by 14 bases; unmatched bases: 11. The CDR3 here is CASSSPGLASIEFF. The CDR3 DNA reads TGTGCCAGCAGCTCCCCGGGACTAGCGAGTATTGAGTTCTTC.

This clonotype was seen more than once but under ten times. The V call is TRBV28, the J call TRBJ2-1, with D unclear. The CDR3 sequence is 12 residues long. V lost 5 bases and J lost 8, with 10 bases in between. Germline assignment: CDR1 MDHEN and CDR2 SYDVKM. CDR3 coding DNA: TGTGCCAGCAGTCCCCCCGCGGATGAGCAGTTCTTC. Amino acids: CASSPPADEQFF.

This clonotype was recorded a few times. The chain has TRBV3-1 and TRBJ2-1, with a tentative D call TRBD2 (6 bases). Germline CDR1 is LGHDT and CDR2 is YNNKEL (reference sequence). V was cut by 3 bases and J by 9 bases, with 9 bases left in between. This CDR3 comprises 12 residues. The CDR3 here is CASSQGGLEQFF. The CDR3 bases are TGTGCCAGCAGCCAGGGGGGACTTGAGCAGTTCTTC.

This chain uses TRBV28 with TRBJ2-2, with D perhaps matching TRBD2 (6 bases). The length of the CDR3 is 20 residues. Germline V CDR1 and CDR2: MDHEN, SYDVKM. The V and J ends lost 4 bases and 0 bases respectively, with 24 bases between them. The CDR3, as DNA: TGTGCCAGCAGTTACCTACTAGCTCCTGGTACAAGATCGAACACCGGGGAGCTGTTTTTT. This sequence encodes CASSYLLAPGTRSNTGELFF.

The CDR3 sequence: CASQLAGGLRGETQYF. CDR3 bases: TGTGCCAGCCAACTAGCGGGGGGGCTCAGAGGGGAGACCCAGTACTTC. The chain carries TRBV12-3 or TRBV12-4 and TRBJ2-5; 13 nucleotides agree with TRBD2. This CDR3 is 16 amino acids long. Trimming at V came to 8 bases and at J to 5 bases, leaving 11 bases not matched to a gene.

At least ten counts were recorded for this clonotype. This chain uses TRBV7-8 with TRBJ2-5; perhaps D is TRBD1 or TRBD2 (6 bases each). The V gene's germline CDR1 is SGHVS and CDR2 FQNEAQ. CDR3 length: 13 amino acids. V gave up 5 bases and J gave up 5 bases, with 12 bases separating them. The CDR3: CASSPTGRETQYF. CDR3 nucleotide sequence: TGTGCCAGCAGCCCCACAGGGAGGGAGACCCAGTACTTC.

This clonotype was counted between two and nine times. CDR3 DNA: TGTGCCAGCAGCCCCCCGGGAGGATGGACTGAAGCTTTCTTT. Translation gives CASSPPGGWTEAFF. The gene calls are TRBV12-3 or TRBV12-4 and TRBJ1-1; no clear D. The ends were cut back, 6 bases at V and 5 bases at J, with 16 bases in the middle. The CDR3 runs to 14 residues.

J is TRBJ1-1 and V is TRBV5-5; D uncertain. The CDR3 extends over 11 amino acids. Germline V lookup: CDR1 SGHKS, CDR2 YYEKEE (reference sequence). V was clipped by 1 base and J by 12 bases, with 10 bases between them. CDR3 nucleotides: TGTGCCAGCAGCTTGTGGGCCAGCACTTTCTTT. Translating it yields CASSLWASTFF.

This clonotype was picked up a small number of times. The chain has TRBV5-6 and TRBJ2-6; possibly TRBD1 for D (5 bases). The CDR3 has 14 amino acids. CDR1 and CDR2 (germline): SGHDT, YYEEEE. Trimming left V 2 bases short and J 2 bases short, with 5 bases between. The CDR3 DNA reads TGTGCCAGCAGCTTCAGGGCTGGGGCCAACGTCCTGACTTTC. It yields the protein CASSFRAGANVLTF.

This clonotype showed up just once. CDR3 in amino acids: CASSFAQGTDTQYF. The CDR3 DNA sequence: TGTGCCAGCAGTTTCGCCCAGGGTACAGATACGCAGTATTTT. The J gene is TRBJ2-3, the V gene TRBV12-3 or TRBV12-4; the D gene is possibly TRBD1 (5 bases). V was shortened by 3 bases and J by 3 bases, with 10 bases between the two germline ends. The CDR3 runs to 14 residues.

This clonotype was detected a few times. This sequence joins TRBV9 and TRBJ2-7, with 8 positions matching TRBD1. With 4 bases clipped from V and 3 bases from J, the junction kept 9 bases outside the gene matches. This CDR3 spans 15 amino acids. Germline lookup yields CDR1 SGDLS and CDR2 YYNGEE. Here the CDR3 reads CASSRQPGQDYEQYF. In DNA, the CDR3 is TGTGCCAGCAGCAGACAGCCGGGACAGGACTACGAGCAGTACTTC.